The clone carrying this TCR beta chain occurred once. Its antigen is currently unknown. The CDR3 loop spans 15 amino acids. Deletions cut 1 base from V and 4 bases from J, with 11 bases between. In germline, CDR1 is SGHRS, CDR2 YFSETQ. This specimen belongs to a study of Ad26.COV2.S vaccination and SARS-CoV-2 variants. Study in general: The vaccine Ad26.COV2.S was put into the muscle once, or twice with 56 days between. Broader study findings: Compared with placebo recipients, vaccine recipients had higher spike-specific TCR breadth. Measurement of non-spike TCR breadth gave similar results in vaccine and placebo recipients.

The treatment is: around 19 received Ad26.COV2.S at low or high dose, single or two shots; a few received placebo; per-sample allocation not given. Specimen acquisition occurred on day 63 following the initial vaccine or placebo injection. Profiled with immunoSEQ multiplex PCR; TCRdb holds only in-frame clones, not every one. The profile covers around 250,000 clones, with roughly 85% appearing a single time and nearly 3% taken by the ten largest. This receptor was obtained from a person between 18 and 60 years old who received the Ad26.COV2.S COVID-19 vaccine or a placebo. Material: peripheral blood, obtained in a trial of Ad26.COV2.S vaccine versus placebo. V and J are TRBV5-1 and TRBJ2-2; the D is unclear. CDR3 in amino acids: CASSLIPGPTGELFF. The CDR3 region has the DNA TGCGCCAGCAGCTTGATACCGGGCCCCACCGGGGAGCTGTTTTTT.